One and the same sample provided the 16 T cell receptor beta chains below, sequenced in a study of T cells in Graves' hyperthyroidism and ophthalmopathy. The CDR3 regions of TCR beta were amplified from RNA transcripts. When the TCR CDR3 underwent first-round RT-PCR, the HTBI primer set was used. A single record per CDR3 protein comes from TCRdb applying MiXCR to the multiplex PCR reads. The table shows approximately 400,000 distinct CDR3 sequences, with approximately 14% occurring only once. Sequences were obtained from blood. The receptors were gathered from a woman under 40 with Graves' ophthalmopathy.

This clonotype has more than one count but fewer than ten. The rearrangement uses TRBV9 and TRBJ2-7; tentative D call: TRBD1 (9 bases). The CDR3 consists of 18 residues. The germline V gene has CDR1 SGDLS and CDR2 YYNGEE. Trimming took 3 bases from V and 3 from J, leaving 25 bases between them. The CDR3 nucleotides are TGTGCCAGCAGCGGCAACCCCCGGGAGGGACAGGGATTCTACGAGCAGTACTTC. Amino acid sequence: CASSGNPREGQGFYEQYF.

About this clonotype itself: The junction departs from germline at one end; a sequencing error may be responsible. The chain uses TRBV5-1 and TRBJ1-2, with D possibly TRBD1 on 5 matching bases. Germline V gene lookup returns CDR1 SGHRS and CDR2 YFSETQ. The CDR3 consists of 19 residues. The DNA for the CDR3 is TGCGCCAGCAGATTGGTGGGGGGATCAGGGCAGCCCGCTAACTATGGCTACACCTTC. It is translated as CASRLVGGSGQPANYGYTF.

The table lists this clonotype with many counts. The chain uses TRBV6-5 and TRBJ1-1, with TRBD1 matching over 10 bases. Trimming took 0 bases from V and 5 from J; bases not matched to a gene: 0. Per germline, CDR1 MNHEY and CDR2 SVGAGI. The CDR3 spans 14 residues. CDR3 coding DNA: TGTGCCAGCAGTTACTCGGGACAGGGGACTGAAGCTTTCTTT. It translates to CASSYSGQGTEAFF.

This clonotype was detected ten times or more. The chain couples TRBV12-3 or TRBV12-4 to TRBJ1-2; TRBD1 might be the D (6 bases). Trimming removed 4 bases from V and 7 bases from J, with 13 bases in between. CDR3 length: 13 residues. The CDR3 region has the DNA TGTGCCAGCAGTTCCATACAGGGAGGTGGCTACACCTTC. Protein product: CASSSIQGGGYTF.

This clonotype was seen at least ten times. V and J are TRBV18 and TRBJ1-2, with TRBD1 matching over 8 bases. The CDR3 extends over 13 amino acids. Germline values: CDR1 KGHSH, CDR2 LQKENI. Trimming cost V 3 bases and J 6 bases; bases outside gene matches: 3. The chain's CDR3 is CASSPRTGNGYTF. The CDR3 DNA reads TGTGCCAGCTCACCTCGGACAGGGAATGGCTACACCTTC. The full variable domain, with the rest looked up from reference TRBV18 and TRBJ1-2, is NAGVMQNPRHLVRRRGQEARLRCSPMKGHSHVYWYRQLPEEGLKFMVYLQKENIIDESGMPKERFSAEFPKEGPSILRIQQVVRGDSAAYFCASSPRTGNGYTFGSGTRLTVV.

Many counts were recorded for this clonotype. This rearrangement joins TRBV2 to TRBJ1-5; D not certain. The CDR3 spans 15 residues. Germline assignment: CDR1 SNHLY and CDR2 FYNNEI. Trimming removed 2 bases at V and 2 bases at J, with 10 bases between. The CDR3 reads CASSESGDRNQPQHF. In DNA form, the CDR3 reads TGTGCCAGCAGTGAAAGCGGGGATCGCAATCAGCCCCAGCATTTT.

This clonotype has ten or more counts. CDR3 protein: CASRSDRGTETQYF. CDR3 DNA: TGTGCCAGCAGATCGGACAGGGGGACAGAGACCCAGTACTTC. V gene TRBV2 combines with J gene TRBJ2-5, with TRBD1 matching over 10 bases. This CDR3 is built from 14 residues. Germline lookup yields CDR1 SNHLY and CDR2 FYNNEI. The ends lost 6 bases at V and 4 bases at J; junction bases unmatched: 5. Based on the CDR3 plus reference TRBV2 and TRBJ2-5, the full variable domain is EPEVTQTPSHQVTQMGQEVILRCVPISNHLYFYWYRQILGQKVEFLVSFYNNEISEKSEIFDDQFSVERPDGSNFTLKIRSTKLEDSAMYFCASRSDRGTETQYFGPGTRLLVL.

The V call is TRBV19, the J call TRBJ1-5; D remains unclear. V was cut by 1 base and J by 0 bases, with 10 bases left in between. The CDR3 is 16 amino acids. Germline V lookup: CDR1 LNHDA, CDR2 SQIVND (reference sequence). As DNA, the CDR3 is TGTGCCAGTAGTATAGTACGCAGTAATAGCAATCAGCCCCAGCATTTT. Protein: CASSIVRSNSNQPQHF. The full variable domain, its missing parts supplied by reference TRBV19 and TRBJ1-5, is DGGITQSPKYLFRKEGQNVTLSCEQNLNHDAMYWYRQDPGQGLRLIYYSQIVNDFQKGDIAEGYSVSREKKESFPLTVTSAQKNPTAFYLCASSIVRSNSNQPQHFGDGTRLSIL.

This clonotype showed up many times. This chain connects TRBV20-1 to TRBJ1-1; a weak D match, TRBD1 (5 bases). Trimming took 5 bases from V and 5 from J, leaving 15 bases between them. The CDR3 loop spans 13 amino acids. Germline CDR1 DFQATT, CDR2 SNEGSKA (reference sequence). The chain's CDR3 is CSALRDPITEAFF. DNA of the CDR3: TGCAGTGCTTTACGGGACCCAATAACTGAAGCTTTCTTT.

This clonotype occurred a few times. The V and J genes are TRBV12-5 and TRBJ1-2; D unresolved. Between the trimmed V and J ends, which lost 7 bases and 8 bases, there was a span of 14 bases. The CDR3 runs 12 residues. Germline CDR1 reads LGHNT; CDR2 reads FRNRAP. The CDR3 is CASANNVYGYTF. The CDR3 DNA sequence: TGTGCTAGTGCCAATAATGTTTACGGCTACACCTTC.

This clonotype appeared many times. The chain uses TRBV13 and TRBJ2-5; 10 bases map to TRBD1. V was pared by 5 bases and J by 5 bases, with 11 bases of the junction left unmatched. CDR3 length equals 16 residues. Germline V gene data show CDR1 as PRHDT and CDR2 as FYEKMQ (reference sequence). The CDR3 loop reads CASSAPGTGDVETQYF. The CDR3 bases are TGTGCCAGCAGCGCTCCCGGGACAGGGGATGTGGAGACCCAGTACTTC.

This clonotype was detected many times. The rearrangement joins TRBV5-1 to TRBJ2-3, with 7 bases fitting TRBD2. The ends lost 5 bases at V and 6 bases at J; junction bases unmatched: 9. The germline V gene has CDR1 SGHRS and CDR2 YFSETQ. CDR3 length: 14 residues. Written as DNA, the CDR3 is TGCGCCAGCAGTATGGTCGCCGGGGGGGATACGCAGTATTTT. Its protein product is CASSMVAGGDTQYF.

The chain links TRBV19 to TRBJ2-3; D ambiguous. Trimming removed 3 bases at V and 2 bases at J, with 15 bases between. The germline V gene has CDR1 LNHDA and CDR2 SQIVND (reference sequence). CDR3 length equals 16 residues. The CDR3, as DNA: TGTGCCAGTAGTATTCGGGCCCAGAGATTCACAGATACGCAGTATTTT. Translated: CASSIRAQRFTDTQYF.

The V call is TRBV20-1, the J call TRBJ2-3; perhaps TRBD1 as D (6 bases). V was clipped by 2 bases and J by 1 base, with 13 bases between them. The CDR3 spans 15 residues. The germline V gene has CDR1 DFQATT and CDR2 SNEGSKA (reference sequence). CDR3 nucleotides: TGCAGTGCTAGACCAGGGGACCTCGGCACAGATACGCAGTATTTT. Residues: CSARPGDLGTDTQYF.

This clonotype was observed many times. V gene TRBV4-1 combines with J gene TRBJ2-1; 11 bases align to TRBD2. Unmatched junction bases numbered 9, after V lost 2 bases and J lost 6 bases. The CDR3 covers 17 residues. Germline values: CDR1 MGHRA, CDR2 YSYEKL. The DNA of the CDR3 is TGCGCCAGCAGCCAACTCCTTAGCGGGGGGGCCCTCAATGAGCAGTTCTTC. Translated, it gives CASSQLLSGGALNEQFF.

This clonotype occurred a few times. This rearrangement joins TRBV7-3 to TRBJ1-4; no definite D call. V gave up 2 bases and J gave up 7 bases, with 8 bases separating them. Germline CDR1 reads SGHTA; CDR2 reads FQGTGA. CDR3 length equals 13 residues. The CDR3 sequence is CASSLLVGEKLFF. The CDR3 DNA reads TGTGCCAGCAGCTTACTGGTGGGTGAAAAACTGTTTTTT.